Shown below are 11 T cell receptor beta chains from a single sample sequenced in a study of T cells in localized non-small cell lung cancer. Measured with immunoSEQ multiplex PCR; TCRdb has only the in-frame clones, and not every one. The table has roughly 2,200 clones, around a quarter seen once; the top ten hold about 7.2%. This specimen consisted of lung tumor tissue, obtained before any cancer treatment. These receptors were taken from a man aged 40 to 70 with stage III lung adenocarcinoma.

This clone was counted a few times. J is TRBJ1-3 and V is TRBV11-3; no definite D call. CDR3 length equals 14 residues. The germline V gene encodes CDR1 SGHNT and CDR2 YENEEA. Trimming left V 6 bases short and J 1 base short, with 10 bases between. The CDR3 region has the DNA TGTGCCAGCAGTTTGTGGGCGTCTGGAAACACCATATATTTT. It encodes CASSLWASGNTIYF.

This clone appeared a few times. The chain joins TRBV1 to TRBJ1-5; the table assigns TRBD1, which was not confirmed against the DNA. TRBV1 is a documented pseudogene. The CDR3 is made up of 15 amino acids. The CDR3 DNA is TGCGCCAGCAGCCATCAAGACAGGGGGGATCAGCCCCAGCATTTT. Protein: CASSHQDRGDQPQHF.

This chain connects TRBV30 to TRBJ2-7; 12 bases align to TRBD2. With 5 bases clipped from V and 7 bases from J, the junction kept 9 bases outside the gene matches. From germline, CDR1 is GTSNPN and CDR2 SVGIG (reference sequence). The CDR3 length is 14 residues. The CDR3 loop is CAWRGTSGLLEQYF. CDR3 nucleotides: TGTGCCTGGCGTGGGACTAGCGGGCTTCTGGAGCAGTACTTC. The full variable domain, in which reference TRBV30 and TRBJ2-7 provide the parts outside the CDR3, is SQTIHQWPATLVQPVGSPLSLECTVEGTSNPNLYWYRQAAGRGLQLLFYSVGIGQISSEVPQNLSASRPQDRQFILSSKKLLLSDSGFYLCAWRGTSGLLEQYFGPGTRLTVT.

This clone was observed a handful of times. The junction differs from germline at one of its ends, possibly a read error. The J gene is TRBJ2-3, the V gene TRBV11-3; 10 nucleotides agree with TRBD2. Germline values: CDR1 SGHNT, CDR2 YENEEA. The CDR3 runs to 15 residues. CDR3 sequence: CASSPSGGRGDTQYF. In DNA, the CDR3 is TGTGCTAGCAGCCCTAGCGGGGGTCGTGGAGATACGCAGTATTTT.

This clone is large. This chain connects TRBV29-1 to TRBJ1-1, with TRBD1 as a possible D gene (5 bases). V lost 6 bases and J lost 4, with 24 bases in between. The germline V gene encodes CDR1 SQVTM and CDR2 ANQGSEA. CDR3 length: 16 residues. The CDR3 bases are TGCAGCGTGGCTGGGGGACCTTACAGCACCCTCACTGAAGCTTTCTTT. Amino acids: CSVAGGPYSTLTEAFF.

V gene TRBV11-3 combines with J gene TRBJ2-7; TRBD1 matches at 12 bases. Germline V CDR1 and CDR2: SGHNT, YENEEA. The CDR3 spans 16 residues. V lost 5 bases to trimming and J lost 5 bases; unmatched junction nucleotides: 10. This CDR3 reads CASSIPGQGALDEQYF. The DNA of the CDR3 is TGTGCCAGCAGCATTCCGGGACAGGGGGCTTTGGACGAGCAGTACTTC.

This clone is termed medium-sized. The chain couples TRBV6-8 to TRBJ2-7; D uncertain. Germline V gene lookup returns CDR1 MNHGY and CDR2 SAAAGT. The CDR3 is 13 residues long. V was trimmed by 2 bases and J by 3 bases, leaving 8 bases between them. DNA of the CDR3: TGTGCCAGCAGTTACCCTGGAAGCTACGAGCAGTACTTC. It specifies CASSYPGSYEQYF.

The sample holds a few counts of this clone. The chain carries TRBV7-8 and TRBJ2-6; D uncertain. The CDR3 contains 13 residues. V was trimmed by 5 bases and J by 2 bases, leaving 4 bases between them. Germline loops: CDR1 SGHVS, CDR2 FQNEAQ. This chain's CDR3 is CASSPPGANVLTF. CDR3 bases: TGTGCCAGCAGCCCACCTGGGGCCAACGTCCTGACTTTC.

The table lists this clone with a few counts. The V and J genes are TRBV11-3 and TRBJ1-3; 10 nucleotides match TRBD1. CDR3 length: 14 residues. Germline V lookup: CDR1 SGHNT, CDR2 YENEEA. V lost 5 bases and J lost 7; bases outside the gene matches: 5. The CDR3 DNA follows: TGTGCCAGCAGCGGAAAGGACAGGGGGAACACCATATATTTT. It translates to CASSGKDRGNTIYF. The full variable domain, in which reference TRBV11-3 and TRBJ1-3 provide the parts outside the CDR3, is EAGVVQSPRYKIIEKKQPVAFWCNPISGHNTLYWYLQNLGQGPELLIRYENEEAVDDSQLPKDRFSAERLKGVDSTLKIQPAELGDSAVYLCASSGKDRGNTIYFGEGSWLTVV.

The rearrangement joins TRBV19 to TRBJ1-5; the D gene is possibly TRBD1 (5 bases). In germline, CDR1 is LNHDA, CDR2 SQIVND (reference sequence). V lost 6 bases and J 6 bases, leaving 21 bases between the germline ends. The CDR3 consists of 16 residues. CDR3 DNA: TGTGCCAGTAGCAGCCCCGGGGGAGGGCGAGGTCAGCCCCAGCATTTT. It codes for CASSSPGGGRGQPQHF.

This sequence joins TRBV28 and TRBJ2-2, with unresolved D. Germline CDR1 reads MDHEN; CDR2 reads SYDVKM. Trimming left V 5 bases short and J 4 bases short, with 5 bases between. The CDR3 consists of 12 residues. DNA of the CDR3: TGTGCCAGCAGTCCCCTCACCGGGGAGCTGTTTTTT. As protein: CASSPLTGELFF.